This T cell receptor (beta chain) was sequenced during a study of blood T cell repertoires in COVID-19. Across the study: Sample material is recorded as cDNA or gDNA derived from T cells, B-cell-depleted T cells, or PBMCs.

V lost 6 bases and J lost 6; bases outside the gene matches: 10. CDR3 length: 14 residues. In germline, CDR1 is LNHDA, CDR2 SQIVND (reference sequence). The table came from immunoSEQ multiplex PCR; TCRdb's copy has only in-frame clones and leaves some out. The profile shows over 150,000 clones, 80% to 90% of them singletons. The clonotype comes from a man in his fifties with active or convalescent COVID-19. The chain recombines TRBV19 with TRBJ2-7, with 8 positions matching TRBD1. Sequenced material: peripheral blood. This CDR3 reads CASRAGGRMGEQYF. CDR3 DNA: TGTGCCAGTAGGGCAGGGGGCAGAATGGGCGAGCAGTACTTC.